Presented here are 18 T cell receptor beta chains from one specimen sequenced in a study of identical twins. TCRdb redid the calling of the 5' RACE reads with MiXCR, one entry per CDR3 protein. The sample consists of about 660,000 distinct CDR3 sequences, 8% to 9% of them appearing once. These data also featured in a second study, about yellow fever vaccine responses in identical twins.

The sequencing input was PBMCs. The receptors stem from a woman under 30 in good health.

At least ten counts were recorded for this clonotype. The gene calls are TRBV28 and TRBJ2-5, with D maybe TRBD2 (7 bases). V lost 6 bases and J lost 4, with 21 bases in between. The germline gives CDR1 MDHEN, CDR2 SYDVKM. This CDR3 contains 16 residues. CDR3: CASSPQRGGASETQYF. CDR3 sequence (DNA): TGTGCCAGCAGCCCCCAAAGGGGGGGCGCCTCAGAGACCCAGTACTTC.

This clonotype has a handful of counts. This chain's CDR3 is CASSYPDEQFF. For the CDR3, the DNA is TGTGCCAGCAGTTACCCGGATGAGCAGTTCTTC. The chain has TRBV6-2 or TRBV6-3 and TRBJ2-1; D remains unclear. Per germline, CDR1 MNHEY and CDR2 SVGEGT. Trimming took 2 bases from V and 8 from J, leaving 4 bases between them. The CDR3 is 11 residues long.

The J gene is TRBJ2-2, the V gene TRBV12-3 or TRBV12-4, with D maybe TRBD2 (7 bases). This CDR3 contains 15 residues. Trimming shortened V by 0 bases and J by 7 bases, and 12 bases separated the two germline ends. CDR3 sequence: CASSLAGGPVGELFF. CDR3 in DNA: TGTGCCAGCAGTTTAGCGGGGGGGCCCGTCGGGGAGCTGTTTTTT.

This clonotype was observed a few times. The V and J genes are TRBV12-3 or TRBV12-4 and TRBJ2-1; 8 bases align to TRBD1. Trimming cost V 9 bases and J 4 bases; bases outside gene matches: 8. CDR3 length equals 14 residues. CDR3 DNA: TGTGCCAGAACCCCGGGACAGGCTTACAATGAGCAGTTCTTC. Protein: CARTPGQAYNEQFF.

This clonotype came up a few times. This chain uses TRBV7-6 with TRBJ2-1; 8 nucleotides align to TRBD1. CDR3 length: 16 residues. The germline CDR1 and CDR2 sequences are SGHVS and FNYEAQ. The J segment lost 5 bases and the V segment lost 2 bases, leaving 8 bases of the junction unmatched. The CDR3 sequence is CASSLNQGAPNNEQFF. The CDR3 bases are TGTGCCAGCAGCTTAAATCAGGGGGCGCCGAACAATGAGCAGTTCTTC.

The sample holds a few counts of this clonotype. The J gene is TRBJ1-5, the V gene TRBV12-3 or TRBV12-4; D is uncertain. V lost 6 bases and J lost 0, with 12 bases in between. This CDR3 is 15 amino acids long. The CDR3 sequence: CASRYRDYSNQPQHF. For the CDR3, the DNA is TGTGCCAGCAGGTATAGGGATTATAGCAATCAGCCCCAGCATTTT.

In DNA, the CDR3 is TGTGCCAGCAGTTCCCAGGAACAGGAAAAATTTCAAGAGACCCAGTACTTC. It codes for CASSSQEQEKFQETQYF. The chain has TRBV6-5 and TRBJ2-5, with D possibly TRBD1 on 5 matching bases. Looked up from germline, CDR1 is MNHEY and CDR2 is SVGAGI. Trimming cost V 4 bases and J 2 bases, with 20 bases left between them. The CDR3 runs to 17 residues.

This CDR3 is CASSFRDFYNEQFF. The CDR3 DNA reads TGTGCCAGCAGCTTCCGGGACTTCTACAATGAGCAGTTCTTC. The chain combines TRBV7-9 with TRBJ2-1, with TRBD2 as a possible D gene (6 bases). In germline, CDR1 is SEHNR, CDR2 FQNEAQ (reference sequence). The V and J ends lost 3 bases and 3 bases respectively, with 9 bases between them. There are 14 residues in the CDR3.

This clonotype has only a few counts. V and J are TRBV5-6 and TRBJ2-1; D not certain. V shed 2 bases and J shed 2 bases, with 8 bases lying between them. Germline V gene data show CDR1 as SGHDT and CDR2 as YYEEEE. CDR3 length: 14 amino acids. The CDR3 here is CASSLLPTYNEQFF. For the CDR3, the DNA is TGTGCCAGCAGCTTACTACCGACCTACAATGAGCAGTTCTTC.

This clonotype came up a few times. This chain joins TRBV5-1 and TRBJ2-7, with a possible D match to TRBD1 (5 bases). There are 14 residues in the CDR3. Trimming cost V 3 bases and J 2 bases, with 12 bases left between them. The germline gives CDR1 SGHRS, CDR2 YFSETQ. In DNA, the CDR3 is TGCGCCAGCAGCTGGGCCGACAGCACCTACGAGCAGTACTTC. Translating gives CASSWADSTYEQYF.

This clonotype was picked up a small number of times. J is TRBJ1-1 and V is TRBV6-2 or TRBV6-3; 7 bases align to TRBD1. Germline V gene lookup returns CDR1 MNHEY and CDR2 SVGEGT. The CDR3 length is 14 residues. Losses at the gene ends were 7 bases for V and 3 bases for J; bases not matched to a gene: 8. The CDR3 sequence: CASTKEGGYTEAFF. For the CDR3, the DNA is TGTGCCAGCACCAAGGAAGGGGGCTACACTGAAGCTTTCTTT.

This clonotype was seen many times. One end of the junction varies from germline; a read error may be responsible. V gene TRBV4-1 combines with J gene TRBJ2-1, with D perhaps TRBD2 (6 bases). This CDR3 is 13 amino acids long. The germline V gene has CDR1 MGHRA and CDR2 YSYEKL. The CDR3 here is CASSQGLYSEQFF. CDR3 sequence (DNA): TGCGCCAGCAGCCAGGGACTGTACAGTGAGCAGTTCTTC.

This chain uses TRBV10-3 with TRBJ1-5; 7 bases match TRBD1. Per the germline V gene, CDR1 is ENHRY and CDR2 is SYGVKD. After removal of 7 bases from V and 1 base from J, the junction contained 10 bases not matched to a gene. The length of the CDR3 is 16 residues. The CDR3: CAINPDRERSNQPQHF. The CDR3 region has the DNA TGTGCCATCAACCCCGACAGGGAAAGGAGCAATCAGCCCCAGCATTTT.

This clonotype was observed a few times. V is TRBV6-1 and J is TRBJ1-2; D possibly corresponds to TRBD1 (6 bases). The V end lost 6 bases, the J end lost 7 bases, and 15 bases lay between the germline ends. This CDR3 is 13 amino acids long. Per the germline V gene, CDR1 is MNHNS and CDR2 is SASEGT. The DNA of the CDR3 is TGTGCCAGCAGGGGGGGGCGTTTCTCTGGCTACACCTTC. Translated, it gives CASRGGRFSGYTF.

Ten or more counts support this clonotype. The CDR3 coding sequence is TGTGCCATCAGTCCGGGACAGGGGAACACTGAAGCTTTCTTT. Translation: CAISPGQGNTEAFF. The rearrangement uses TRBV10-3 and TRBJ1-1; the match to TRBD1 covers 9 bases. The CDR3 is made up of 14 amino acids. Germline V gives CDR1 ENHRY, CDR2 SYGVKD. The trim removed 5 bases at V and 1 base at J, leaving 2 bases unmatched.

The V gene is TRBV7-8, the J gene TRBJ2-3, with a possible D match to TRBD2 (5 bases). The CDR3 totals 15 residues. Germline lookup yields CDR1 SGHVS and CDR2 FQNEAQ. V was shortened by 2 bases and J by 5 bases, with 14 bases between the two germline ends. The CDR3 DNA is TGTGCCAGCAGCTTACGAGGGAGTGAGGGAGATACGCAGTATTTT. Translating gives CASSLRGSEGDTQYF. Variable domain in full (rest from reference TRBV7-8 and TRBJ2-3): GAGVSQSPRYKVAKRGQDVALRCDPISGHVSLFWYQQALGQGPEFLTYFQNEAQLDKSGLPSDRFFAERPEGSVSTLKIQRTQQEDSAVYLCASSLRGSEGDTQYFGPGTRLTVL.

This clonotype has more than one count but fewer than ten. The CDR3 loop is CASRHAGTYEQYF. CDR3 DNA sequence: TGTGCCAGCAGACACGCTGGGACCTACGAGCAGTACTTC. The rearrangement uses TRBV7-2 and TRBJ2-7; no clear D gene. CDR3 length equals 13 residues. V was cut by 6 bases and J by 2 bases, with 11 bases left in between. Germline V gives CDR1 SGHTA, CDR2 FQGNSA.

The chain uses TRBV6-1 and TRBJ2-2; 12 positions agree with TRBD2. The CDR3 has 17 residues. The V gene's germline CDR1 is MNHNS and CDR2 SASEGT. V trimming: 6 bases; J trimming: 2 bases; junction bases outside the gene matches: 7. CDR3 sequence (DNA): TGTGCCAGCAGCGCGACTAGCGGGGGCGCCAACACCGGGGAGCTGTTTTTT. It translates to CASSATSGGANTGELFF.